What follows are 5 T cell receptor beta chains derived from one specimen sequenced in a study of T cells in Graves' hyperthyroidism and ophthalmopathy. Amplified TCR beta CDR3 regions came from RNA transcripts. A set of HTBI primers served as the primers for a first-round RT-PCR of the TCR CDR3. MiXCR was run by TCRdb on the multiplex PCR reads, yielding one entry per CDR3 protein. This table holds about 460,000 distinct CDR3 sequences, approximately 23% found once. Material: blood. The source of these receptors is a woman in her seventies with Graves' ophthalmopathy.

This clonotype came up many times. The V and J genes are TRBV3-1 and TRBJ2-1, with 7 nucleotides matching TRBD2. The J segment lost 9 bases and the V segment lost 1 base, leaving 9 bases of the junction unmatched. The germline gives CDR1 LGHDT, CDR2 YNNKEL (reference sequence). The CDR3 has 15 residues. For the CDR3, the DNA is TGTGCCAGCAGCCAAGCGCCGGTGGGCGGGGGTGAGCAGTTCTTC. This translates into CASSQAPVGGGEQFF.

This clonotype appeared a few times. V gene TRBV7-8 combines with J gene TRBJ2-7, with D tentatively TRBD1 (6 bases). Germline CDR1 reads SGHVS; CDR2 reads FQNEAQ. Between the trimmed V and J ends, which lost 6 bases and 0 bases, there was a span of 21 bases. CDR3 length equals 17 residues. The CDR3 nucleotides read TGTGCCAGCAGTCCATCGTTGGGGGCTGGCGGCTCCTACGAGCAGTACTTC. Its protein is CASSPSLGAGGSYEQYF.

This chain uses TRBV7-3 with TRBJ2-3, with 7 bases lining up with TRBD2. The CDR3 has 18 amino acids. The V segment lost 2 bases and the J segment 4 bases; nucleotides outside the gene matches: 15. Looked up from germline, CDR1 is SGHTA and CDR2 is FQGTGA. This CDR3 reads CASSLLATAGVVADTQYF. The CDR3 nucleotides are TGTGCCAGCAGCTTACTCGCCACCGCGGGAGTGGTAGCAGATACGCAGTATTTT. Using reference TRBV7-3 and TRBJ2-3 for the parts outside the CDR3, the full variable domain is GAGVSQTPSNKVTEKGKYVELRCDPISGHTALYWYRQSLGQGPEFLIYFQGTGAADDSGLPNDRFFAVRPEGSVSTLKIQRTERGDSAVYLCASSLLATAGVVADTQYFGPGTRLTVL.

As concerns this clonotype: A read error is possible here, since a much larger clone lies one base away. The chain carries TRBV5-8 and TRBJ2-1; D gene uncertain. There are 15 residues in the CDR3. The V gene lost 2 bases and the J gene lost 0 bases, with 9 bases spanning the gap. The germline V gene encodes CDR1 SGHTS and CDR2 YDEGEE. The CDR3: CASSFAETSYNEQFF. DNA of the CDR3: TGTGCCAGCAGCTTCGCGGAGACCTCCTACAATGAGCAGTTCTTC.

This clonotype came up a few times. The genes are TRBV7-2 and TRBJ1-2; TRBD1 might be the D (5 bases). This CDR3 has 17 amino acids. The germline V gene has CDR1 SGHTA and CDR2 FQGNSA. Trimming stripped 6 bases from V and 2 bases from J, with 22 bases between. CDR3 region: CASRIEWTSLGNYGYTF. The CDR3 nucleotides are TGTGCCAGCAGGATTGAATGGACATCCTTGGGAAACTATGGCTACACCTTC. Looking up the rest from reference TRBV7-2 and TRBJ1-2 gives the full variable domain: GAGVSQSPSNKVTEKGKDVELRCDPISGHTALYWYRQSLGQGLEFLIYFQGNSAPDKSGLPSDRFSAERTGGSVSTLTIQRTQQEDSAVYLCASRIEWTSLGNYGYTFGSGTRLTVV.